This T cell receptor (beta chain) emerged from a study of blood T cell repertoires in COVID-19. Study in general: There were acute and convalescent COVID-19 samples, and they came from the United States, Italy and Spain. T cells, B-cell-depleted T cells, or PBMCs supplied cDNA or gDNA.

Original handling: From reference gene primer amplification, estimates of nucleated cell counts were derived. Measured with immunoSEQ multiplex PCR; TCRdb has only the in-frame clones, and not every one. The DNA gave D and trimming, while V, J and clone size come from that table. The profile shows 150,000 or so clones, approximately 82% of them singletons. Germline V CDR1 and CDR2: SGDLS, YYNGEE. The CDR3 totals 13 residues. Trimming took off 3 bases at V and 3 bases at J, with 9 bases between the two ends. The TCR comes from a woman older than 75 with acute or convalescent COVID-19. The V gene is TRBV9, the J gene TRBJ1-1, with D perhaps TRBD1 (6 bases). Sequencing used peripheral blood. In DNA, the CDR3 is TGTGCCAGCAGCGACAGGGCTGACACTGAAGCTTTCTTT. Translating it yields CASSDRADTEAFF.